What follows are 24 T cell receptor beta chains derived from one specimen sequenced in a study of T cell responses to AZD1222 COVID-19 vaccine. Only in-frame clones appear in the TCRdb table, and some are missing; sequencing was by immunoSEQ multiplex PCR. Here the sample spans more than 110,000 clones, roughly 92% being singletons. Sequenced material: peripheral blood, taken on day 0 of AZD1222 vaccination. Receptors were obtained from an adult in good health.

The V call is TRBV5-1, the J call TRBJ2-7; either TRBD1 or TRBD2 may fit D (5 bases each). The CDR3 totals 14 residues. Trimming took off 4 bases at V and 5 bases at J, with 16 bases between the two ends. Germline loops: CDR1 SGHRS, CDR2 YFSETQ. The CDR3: CASSQGRISDEQYF. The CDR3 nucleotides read TGCGCCAGCAGCCAGGGACGGATAAGTGACGAGCAGTACTTC.

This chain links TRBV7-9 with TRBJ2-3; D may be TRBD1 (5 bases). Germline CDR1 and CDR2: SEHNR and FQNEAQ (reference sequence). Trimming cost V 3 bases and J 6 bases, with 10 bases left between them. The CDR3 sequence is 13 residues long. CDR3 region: CASSFSGQDTQYF. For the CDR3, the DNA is TGTGCCAGCAGCTTTTCAGGGCAGGATACGCAGTATTTT.

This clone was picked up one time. The CDR3 DNA reads TGTGCCAGCACGAGTCCAGGCGACCTTTATGGCTACACCTTC. Its translation: CASTSPGDLYGYTF. The J gene is TRBJ1-2, the V gene TRBV6-5; no clear D. Trimming shortened V by 7 bases and J by 5 bases, and 17 bases separated the two germline ends. Germline V gives CDR1 MNHEY, CDR2 SVGAGI. The CDR3 has 14 amino acids.

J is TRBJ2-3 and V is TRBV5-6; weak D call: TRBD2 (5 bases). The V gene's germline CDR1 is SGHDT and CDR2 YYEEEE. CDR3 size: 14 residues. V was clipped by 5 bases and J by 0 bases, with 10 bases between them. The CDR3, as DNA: TGTGCCAGCAGTGAGCGGCCTAGCACAGATACGCAGTATTTT. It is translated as CASSERPSTDTQYF. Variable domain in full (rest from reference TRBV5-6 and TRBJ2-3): DAGVTQSPTHLIKTRGQQVTLRCSPKSGHDTVSWYQQALGQGPQFIFQYYEEEERQRGNFPDRFSGHQFPNYSSELNVNALLLGDSALYLCASSERPSTDTQYFGPGTRLTVL.

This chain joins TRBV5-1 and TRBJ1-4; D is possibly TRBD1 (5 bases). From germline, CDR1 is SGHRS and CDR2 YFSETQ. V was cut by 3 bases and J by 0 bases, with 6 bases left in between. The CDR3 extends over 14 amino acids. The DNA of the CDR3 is TGCGCCAGCAGCTCGACAGCAACTAATGAAAAACTGTTTTTT. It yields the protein CASSSTATNEKLFF.

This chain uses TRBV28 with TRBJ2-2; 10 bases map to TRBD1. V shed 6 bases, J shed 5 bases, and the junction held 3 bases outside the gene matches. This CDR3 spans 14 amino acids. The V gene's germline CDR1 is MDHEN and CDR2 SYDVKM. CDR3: CASSRTGGTGELFF. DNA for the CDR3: TGTGCCAGCAGCCGGACAGGGGGAACCGGGGAGCTGTTTTTT.

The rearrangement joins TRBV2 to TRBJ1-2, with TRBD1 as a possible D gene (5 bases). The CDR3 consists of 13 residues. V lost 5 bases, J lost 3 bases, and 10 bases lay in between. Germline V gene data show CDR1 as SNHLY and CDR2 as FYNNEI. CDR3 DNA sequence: TGTGCCAGCAGTTTCCAGGGTTACTATGGCTACACCTTC. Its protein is CASSFQGYYGYTF. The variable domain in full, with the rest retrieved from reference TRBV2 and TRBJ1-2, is EPEVTQTPSHQVTQMGQEVILRCVPISNHLYFYWYRQILGQKVEFLVSFYNNEISEKSEIFDDQFSVERPDGSNFTLKIRSTKLEDSAMYFCASSFQGYYGYTFGSGTRLTVV.

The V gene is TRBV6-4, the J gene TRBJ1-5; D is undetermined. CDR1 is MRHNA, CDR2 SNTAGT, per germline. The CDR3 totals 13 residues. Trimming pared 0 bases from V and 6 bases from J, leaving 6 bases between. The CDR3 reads CASSDSLGQPQHF. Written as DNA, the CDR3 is TGTGCCAGCAGTGACTCGCTGGGTCAGCCCCAGCATTTT.

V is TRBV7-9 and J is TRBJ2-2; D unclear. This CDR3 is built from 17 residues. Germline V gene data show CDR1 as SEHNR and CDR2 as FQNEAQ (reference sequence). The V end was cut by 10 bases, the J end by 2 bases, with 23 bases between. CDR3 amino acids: CATDTTSDGKNTGELFF. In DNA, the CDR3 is TGTGCCACCGACACTACTTCTGATGGAAAAAACACCGGGGAGCTGTTTTTT.

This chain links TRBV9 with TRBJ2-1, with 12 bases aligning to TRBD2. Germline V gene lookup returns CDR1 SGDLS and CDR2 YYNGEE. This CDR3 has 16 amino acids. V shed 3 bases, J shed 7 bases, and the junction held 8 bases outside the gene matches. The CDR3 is CASSAGLAGFSNEQFF. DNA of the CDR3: TGTGCCAGCAGCGCCGGACTAGCGGGATTTAGTAATGAGCAGTTCTTC.

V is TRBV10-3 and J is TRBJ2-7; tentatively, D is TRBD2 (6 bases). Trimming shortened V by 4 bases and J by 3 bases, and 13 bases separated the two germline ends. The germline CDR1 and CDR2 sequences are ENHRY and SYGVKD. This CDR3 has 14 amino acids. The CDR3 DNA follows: TGTGCCATCAGTGTGAGAAGCGGGCGCTACGAGCAGTACTTC. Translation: CAISVRSGRYEQYF.

Here the CDR3 reads CASSRATRNEQFF. The CDR3 DNA reads TGTGCCAGCAGCCGGGCGACGAGGAATGAGCAGTTCTTC. V gene TRBV4-2 combines with J gene TRBJ2-1; D is unresolved. The V gene lost 4 bases and the J gene lost 7 bases, with 11 bases spanning the gap. The germline gives CDR1 LGHNA, CDR2 YNFKEQ. The CDR3 sequence is 13 residues long.

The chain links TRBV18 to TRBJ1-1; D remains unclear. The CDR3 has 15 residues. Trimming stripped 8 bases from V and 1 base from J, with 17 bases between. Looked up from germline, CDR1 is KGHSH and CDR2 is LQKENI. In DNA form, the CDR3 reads TGTGCCAGCACCAAAGAAGGTCCTCGGAACACTGAAGCTTTCTTT. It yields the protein CASTKEGPRNTEAFF.

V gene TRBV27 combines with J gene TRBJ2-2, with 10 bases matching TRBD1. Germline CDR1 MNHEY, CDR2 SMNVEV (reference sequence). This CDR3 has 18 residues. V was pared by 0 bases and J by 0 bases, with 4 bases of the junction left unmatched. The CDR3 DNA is TGTGCCAGCAGTTTATCGTGGACAGGGGGTTCGAACACCGGGGAGCTGTTTTTT. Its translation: CASSLSWTGGSNTGELFF.

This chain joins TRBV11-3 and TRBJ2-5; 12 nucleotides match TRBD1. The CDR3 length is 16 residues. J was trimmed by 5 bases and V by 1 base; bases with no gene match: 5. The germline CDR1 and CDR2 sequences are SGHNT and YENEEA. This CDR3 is CASSLGDRGRRETQYF. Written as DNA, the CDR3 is TGTGCCAGCAGCTTAGGGGACAGGGGGCGTCGGGAGACCCAGTACTTC.

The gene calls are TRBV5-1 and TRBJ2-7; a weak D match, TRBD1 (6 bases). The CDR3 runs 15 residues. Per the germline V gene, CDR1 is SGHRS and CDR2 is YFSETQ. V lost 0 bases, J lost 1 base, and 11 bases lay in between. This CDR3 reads CASSLGQVTSYEQYF. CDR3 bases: TGCGCCAGCAGCTTGGGACAGGTCACATCCTACGAGCAGTACTTC.

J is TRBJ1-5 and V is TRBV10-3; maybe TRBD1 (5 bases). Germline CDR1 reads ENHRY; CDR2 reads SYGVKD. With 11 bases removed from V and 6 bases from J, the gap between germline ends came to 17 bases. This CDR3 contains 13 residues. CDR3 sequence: CAGATGVGQPQHF. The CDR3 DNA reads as TGTGCCGGTGCTACGGGGGTAGGTCAGCCCCAGCATTTT.

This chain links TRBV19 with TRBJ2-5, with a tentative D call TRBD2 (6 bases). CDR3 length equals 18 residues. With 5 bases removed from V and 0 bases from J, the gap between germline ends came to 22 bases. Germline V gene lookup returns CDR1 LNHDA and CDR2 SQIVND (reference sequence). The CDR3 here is CASSLSPRGTRYQETQYF. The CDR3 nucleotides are TGTGCCAGTAGTCTCTCACCCCGGGGGACCAGGTACCAAGAGACCCAGTACTTC.

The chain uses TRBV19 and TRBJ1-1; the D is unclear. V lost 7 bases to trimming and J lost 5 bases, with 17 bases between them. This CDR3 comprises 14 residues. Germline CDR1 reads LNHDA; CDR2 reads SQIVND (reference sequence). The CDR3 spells CASKIRTHETEAFF. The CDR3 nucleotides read TGTGCCAGTAAGATCCGGACGCACGAGACTGAAGCTTTCTTT.

CDR3 amino acids: CASSPPGGATGVEKLFF. The CDR3 DNA reads TGTGCCAGCTCACCACCGGGAGGGGCCACAGGGGTCGAAAAACTGTTTTTT. The chain combines TRBV18 with TRBJ1-4, with TRBD1 identical over 7 bases. The trim removed 0 bases at V and 8 bases at J, leaving 12 bases unmatched. This CDR3 is 17 amino acids long. The germline V gene has CDR1 KGHSH and CDR2 LQKENI.

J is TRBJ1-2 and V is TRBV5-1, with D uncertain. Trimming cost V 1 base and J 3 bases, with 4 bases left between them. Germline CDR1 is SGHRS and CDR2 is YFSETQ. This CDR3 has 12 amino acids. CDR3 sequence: CASSLLDYGYTF. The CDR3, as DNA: TGCGCCAGCAGCTTGCTAGACTATGGCTACACCTTC.

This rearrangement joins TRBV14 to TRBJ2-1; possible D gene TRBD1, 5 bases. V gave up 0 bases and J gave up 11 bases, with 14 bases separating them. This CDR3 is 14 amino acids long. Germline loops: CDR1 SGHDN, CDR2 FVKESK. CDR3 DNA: TGTGCCAGCAGCCAAGAACTCAGGGCAAGCCAGCAGTTCTTC. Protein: CASSQELRASQQFF. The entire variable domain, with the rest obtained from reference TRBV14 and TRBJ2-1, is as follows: EAGVTQFPSHSVIEKGQTVTLRCDPISGHDNLYWYRRVMGKEIKFLLHFVKESKQDESGMPNNRFLAERTGGTYSTLKVQPAELEDSGVYFCASSQELRASQQFFGPGTRLTVL.

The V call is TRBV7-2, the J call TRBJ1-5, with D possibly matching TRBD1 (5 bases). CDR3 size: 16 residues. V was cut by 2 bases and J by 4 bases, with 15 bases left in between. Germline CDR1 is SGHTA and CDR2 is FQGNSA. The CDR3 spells CASSLITGRVNQPQHF. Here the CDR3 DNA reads TGTGCCAGCAGCTTAATAACGGGCAGGGTAAATCAGCCCCAGCATTTT.

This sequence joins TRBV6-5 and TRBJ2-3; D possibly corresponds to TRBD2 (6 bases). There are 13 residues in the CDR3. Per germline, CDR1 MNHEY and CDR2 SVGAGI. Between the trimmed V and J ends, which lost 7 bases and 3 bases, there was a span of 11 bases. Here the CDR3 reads CASTLGGTDTQYF. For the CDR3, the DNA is TGTGCCAGCACCCTGGGGGGTACAGATACGCAGTATTTT.